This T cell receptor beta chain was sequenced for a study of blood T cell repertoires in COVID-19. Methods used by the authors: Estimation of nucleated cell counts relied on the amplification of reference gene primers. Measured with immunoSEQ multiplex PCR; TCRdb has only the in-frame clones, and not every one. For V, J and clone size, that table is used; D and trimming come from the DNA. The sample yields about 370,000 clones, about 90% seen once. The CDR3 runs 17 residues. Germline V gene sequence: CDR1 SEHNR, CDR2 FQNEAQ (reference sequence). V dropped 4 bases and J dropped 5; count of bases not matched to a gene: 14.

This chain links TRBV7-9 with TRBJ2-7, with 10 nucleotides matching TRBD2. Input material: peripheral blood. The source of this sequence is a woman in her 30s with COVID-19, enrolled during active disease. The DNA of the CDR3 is TGTGCCAGCAGCTATACTAGCGGGAACAGGATAGGACACGAGCAGTACTTC. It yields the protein CASSYTSGNRIGHEQYF.